These 20 T cell receptor beta chains were all obtained from the same sample, sequenced in a study of blood T cell repertoires in COVID-19. Using immunoSEQ multiplex PCR, the repertoire was profiled, and TCRdb retains in-frame clones only, with some absent. Seen here are about 100,000 clones, around 85% observed once, and the top ten hold about an eighth. The sample taken for sequencing was peripheral blood. The receptors here all came from a man in his fifties or sixties with active or convalescent COVID-19.

The table lists this clone with a count of one. V gene TRBV3-1 (or the pseudogene TRBV3-2) combines with J gene TRBJ2-7, with 9 nucleotides matching TRBD1. Trimming at V came to 4 bases and at J to 5 bases, leaving 6 bases not matched to a gene. CDR1 is LGHDT, CDR2 YNNKEL, per germline (reference sequence). This CDR3 comprises 14 residues. CDR3 in DNA: TGTGCCAGCAGCCCTAGGGGACAGGGCAACGAGCAGTACTTC. Protein product: CASSPRGQGNEQYF.

This sequence joins TRBV27 and TRBJ2-5; 10 bases line up with TRBD2. V trimming: 8 bases; J trimming: 7 bases; junction bases outside the gene matches: 16. This CDR3 region has 16 residues. CDR1 and CDR2 from the germline V gene are MNHEY and SMNVEV (reference sequence). CDR3 sequence reads: CASSYSTGTSVGTQYF. CDR3 nucleotides: TGTGCCAGCTCTTATTCAACCGGGACTAGCGTAGGGACCCAGTACTTC.

The chain recombines TRBV27 with TRBJ2-3; 10 bases fit TRBD1. J lost 6 bases, V lost 3 bases, and 3 bases had no gene match. Germline-derived CDR1 and CDR2 are MNHEY and SMNVEV (reference sequence). The CDR3 is made up of 14 amino acids. In DNA form, the CDR3 reads TGTGCCAGCAGTTTGGACAGGGGGTGGGATACGCAGTATTTT. It yields the protein CASSLDRGWDTQYF.

The V gene is TRBV2, the J gene TRBJ2-7; no definite D call. This CDR3 is built from 14 residues. Trimming pared 7 bases from V and 2 bases from J, leaving 15 bases between. CDR1 is SNHLY and CDR2 is FYNNEI in the germline V gene. Here the CDR3 reads CASKQNSEPYEQYF. The DNA for the CDR3 is TGTGCCAGCAAACAGAACAGTGAACCCTACGAGCAGTACTTC.

This chain uses TRBV6-1 with TRBJ2-7; D gene ambiguous. The CDR3 length is 13 residues. The V and J ends lost 0 bases and 7 bases respectively, with 10 bases between them. Germline lookup yields CDR1 MNHNS and CDR2 SASEGT. CDR3 sequence reads: CASSEATSLEQYF. CDR3 DNA: TGTGCCAGCAGTGAAGCGACTTCCCTAGAGCAGTACTTC.

The chain links TRBV27 to TRBJ1-1, with D unresolved. Germline lookup yields CDR1 MNHEY and CDR2 SMNVEV (reference sequence). CDR3 length equals 14 residues. V was trimmed by 6 bases and J by 0 bases, leaving 11 bases between them. The CDR3 region has the DNA TGTGCCAGCAGGCCCGCCGGGGTGAACACTGAAGCTTTCTTT. Residues: CASRPAGVNTEAFF.

This sequence joins TRBV19 and TRBJ2-1; 8 nucleotides match TRBD2. The CDR3 consists of 17 residues. Germline CDR1 LNHDA, CDR2 SQIVND (reference sequence). J lost 3 bases, V lost 5 bases, and 12 bases had no gene match. Here the CDR3 DNA reads TGTGCCAGTAGTGAACGACCAAGCGGGAGATACTACAATGAGCAGTTCTTC. Amino acid sequence: CASSERPSGRYYNEQFF.

The rearrangement joins TRBV19 to TRBJ1-2; D is perhaps TRBD1 (5 bases). CDR1 is LNHDA and CDR2 is SQIVND in the germline V gene (reference sequence). This CDR3 has 13 amino acids. With 5 bases removed from V and 8 bases from J, the gap between germline ends came to 15 bases. The DNA for the CDR3 is TGTGCCAGTAGTCCTTCAGGGTATAAAGGCTACACCTTC. It translates to CASSPSGYKGYTF.

The gene calls are TRBV7-2 and TRBJ2-7, with D possibly being TRBD1 (5 bases). Germline values: CDR1 SGHTA, CDR2 FQGNSA. Trimming stripped 4 bases from V and 5 bases from J, with 9 bases between. This CDR3 has 12 amino acids. CDR3 sequence: CASSSGFDEQYF. As DNA, the CDR3 is TGTGCCAGCAGCTCAGGGTTCGACGAGCAGTACTTC.

The CDR3 loop reads CATSDLKGGVYGYTF. Written as DNA, the CDR3 is TGTGCCACCAGTGATTTAAAAGGGGGAGTCTATGGCTACACCTTC. The rearrangement joins TRBV24-1 to TRBJ1-2, with D possibly matching TRBD1 (6 bases). The CDR3 extends over 15 amino acids. Germline CDR1 KGHDR, CDR2 SFDVKD. Trimming removed 1 base from V and 4 bases from J, with 12 bases in between.

V usage is TRBV10-2 and J usage is TRBJ2-7, with D tentatively TRBD1 (6 bases). The CDR3 consists of 14 residues. Germline loops: CDR1 WSHSY, CDR2 SAAADI. Trimming cost V 3 bases and J 0 bases, with 9 bases left between them. CDR3 DNA sequence: TGCGCCAGCAGTGATAACAGGGACTCCTACGAGCAGTACTTC. It is translated as CASSDNRDSYEQYF.

This rearrangement joins TRBV14 to TRBJ2-7; 9 nucleotides match TRBD1. With V trimmed by 0 bases and J by 5 bases, 8 bases remained unmatched. Germline V CDR1 and CDR2: SGHDN, FVKESK. The CDR3 sequence is 16 residues long. The DNA for the CDR3 is TGTGCCAGCAGCCAAGATGTTTGGGGACAGGGCCACGAGCAGTACTTC. It codes for CASSQDVWGQGHEQYF.

The chain has TRBV5-1 and TRBJ2-3; D not resolved. Per germline, CDR1 SGHRS and CDR2 YFSETQ. The CDR3 covers 15 residues. The ends were cut back, 2 bases at V and 1 base at J, with 11 bases in the middle. The CDR3 nucleotides read TGCGCCAGCAGCTTCTCCGGCGCGGGCACAGATACGCAGTATTTT. As protein: CASSFSGAGTDTQYF.

V usage is TRBV18 and J usage is TRBJ2-3; no reliable D call. The germline CDR1 and CDR2 sequences are KGHSH and LQKENI. Trimming left V 2 bases short and J 4 bases short, with 4 bases between. The CDR3 runs 12 residues. The CDR3 is CASSPYADTQYF. The CDR3 DNA sequence: TGTGCCAGCTCACCATATGCAGATACGCAGTATTTT.

V usage is TRBV6-5 and J usage is TRBJ1-5, with a tentative D call TRBD1 (6 bases). This CDR3 comprises 14 residues. CDR1 and CDR2 from the germline V gene are MNHEY and SVGAGI. V lost 0 bases and J 7 bases, leaving 10 bases between the germline ends. The CDR3 region is CASSYSSGDQPQHF. In DNA form, the CDR3 reads TGTGCCAGCAGTTACTCTTCAGGGGACCAGCCCCAGCATTTT.

The V gene is TRBV7-9, the J gene TRBJ1-2, with D possibly matching TRBD1 (5 bases). Trimming removed 2 bases from V and 8 bases from J, with 9 bases in between. This CDR3 has 12 amino acids. CDR1 and CDR2 (germline): SEHNR, FQNEAQ (reference sequence). The CDR3 DNA reads TGTGCCAGCAGCTTACAGGGAGGAGGCTACACCTTC. It is translated as CASSLQGGGYTF.

The chain couples TRBV7-9 to TRBJ1-1; D is undetermined. The V and J ends lost 5 bases and 1 base respectively, with 17 bases between them. The CDR3 consists of 16 residues. Germline V gene data show CDR1 as SEHNR and CDR2 as FQNEAQ (reference sequence). The CDR3 spells CASSGRPGGANTEAFF. The CDR3 DNA sequence: TGTGCCAGCAGCGGACGACCGGGAGGCGCGAACACTGAAGCTTTCTTT.

This CDR3 reads CASSTTSGSRNEQFF. The DNA of the CDR3 is TGTGCCAGCAGCACGACTAGCGGGAGTAGGAATGAGCAGTTCTTC. The chain recombines TRBV5-4 with TRBJ2-1, with TRBD2 matching over 12 bases. Germline V gene sequence: CDR1 SGHNT, CDR2 YYREEE (reference sequence). There are 15 residues in the CDR3. Trimming cost V 4 bases and J 7 bases; bases outside gene matches: 6.

In its sample, this clone was seen once. J is TRBJ2-2 and V is TRBV5-1; D uncertain. Germline V gives CDR1 SGHRS, CDR2 YFSETQ. V was clipped by 2 bases and J by 8 bases, with 4 bases between them. CDR3 length equals 11 residues. CDR3 amino acids: CASSFLGELFF. For the CDR3, the DNA is TGCGCCAGCAGCTTTCTTGGGGAGCTGTTTTTT. Complete variable domain (other parts from reference TRBV5-1 and TRBJ2-2): KAGVTQTPRYLIKTRGQQVTLSCSPISGHRSVSWYQQTPGQGLQFLFEYFSETQRNKGNFPGRFSGRQFSNSRSEMNVSTLELGDSALYLCASSFLGELFFGEGSRLTVL.

This CDR3 reads CASSFSGNQETQYF. Written as DNA, the CDR3 is TGTGCCAGCAGCTTCTCCGGGAACCAAGAGACCCAGTACTTC. The J gene is TRBJ2-5, the V gene TRBV7-2; D is perhaps TRBD2 (5 bases). This CDR3 has 14 amino acids. The germline gives CDR1 SGHTA, CDR2 FQGNSA. Between the trimmed V and J ends, which lost 3 bases and 0 bases, there was a span of 8 bases.